This entry features one TCR beta chain sequence. The antigen remains unidentified. TCRdb's table, derived via immunoSEQ multiplex PCR, lists solely in-frame clones and lacks some. The repertoire consists of about 90,000 clones, with approximately 70% occurring once and the leading ten covering 25% to 30%. These data come from a study of CD8 T cell repertoires and HIV-1 epitope variants. As for the study in general: Twenty-five autologous and known Gag and Nef epitope variant peptides each stimulated T cells separately. Cultures ran about ten days, with IL-2, IL-7 and IL-15 added on days 3 and 7. Epitopes were three Gag families plus Nef HW9 and YT9.

Findings and caveats of the study: Roughly nine TCR beta clonotypes were antigen-specific, five or six apparently recognizing autologous or escape variants.

The receptor was derived from a male donor with HIV. Sample: uncultured baseline CD8+ T cells from peripheral blood mononuclear cells (PBMCs).

Here the CDR3 DNA reads TGTGCCAGCAGTACCGCGGACAGGACCCAGTACTTC. This sequence encodes CASSTADRTQYF. V gene TRBV27 combines with J gene TRBJ2-5, with D possibly matching TRBD1 (6 bases). Germline CDR1 MNHEY, CDR2 SMNVEV (reference sequence). The CDR3 is 12 residues long. Trimming took off 5 bases at V and 7 bases at J, with 11 bases between the two ends.